This T cell receptor beta chain was sequenced during a study of monozygotic twins with cystic fibrosis. Germline CDR1 and CDR2: SEHNR and FQNEAQ (reference sequence). The CDR3 sequence is 13 residues long. Trimming stripped 3 bases from V and 0 bases from J, with 5 bases between. Only in-frame clones appear in the TCRdb table, and some are missing; sequencing was by immunoSEQ multiplex PCR. The sample contains 12,000 to 15,000 clones, approximately 98% of which appear only once. This chain links TRBV7-9 with TRBJ1-1; no clear D gene. Sample: blood. This sequence was found in a girl under 10 years old with cystic fibrosis. This CDR3 reads CASSFSLNTEAFF. CDR3 bases: TGTGCCAGCAGCTTTTCCTTGAACACTGAAGCTTTCTTT.